The 30 T cell receptor beta chains below all came from one sample that was sequenced in a study of identical twins (dated by TCRdb to the mid-2010s). The receptor library was made with 5' RACE. Sequencing relied on an Illumina HiSeq 2000. The raw public data were reprocessed by TCRdb itself: fastp quality trimming at Q25, MiXCR clonotype calling, in-frame beta chains only. CDR3 protein sequences are deduplicated, and each keeps its most common genes and DNA. This sample is represented by 420,000 or so distinct CDR3 sequences; 18% of them were singletons. Clones ranked in the top ten supply around 12% of the sample. The sequenced sample was naive T cells sorted from blood. The cell subset or site label of this sample denotes: cells isolated with a human naive T-cell isolation kit. Receptors were obtained from a man aged 45-65 years in good health.

The chain employs TRBV11-2 and TRBJ1-2, with 12 bases fitting TRBD1. The CDR3 totals 17 residues. Germline V lookup: CDR1 SGHAT, CDR2 FQNNGV. After removal of 4 bases from V and 4 bases from J, the junction contained 10 bases not matched to a gene. Here the CDR3 reads CASSSISGDRGPYGYTF. For the CDR3, the DNA is TGTGCCAGCAGCTCGATATCGGGGGACAGGGGGCCCTATGGCTACACCTTC. Supplemented by reference TRBV11-2 and TRBJ1-2, the full variable domain reads EAGVAQSPRYKIIEKRQSVAFWCNPISGHATLYWYQQILGQGPKLLIQFQNNGVVDDSQLPKDRFSAERLKGVDSTLKIQPAKLEDSAVYLCASSSISGDRGPYGYTFGSGTRLTVV.

Ten or more counts support this clonotype. This chain links TRBV11-2 with TRBJ2-4, with D tentatively TRBD1 (5 bases). CDR1 and CDR2 (germline): SGHAT, FQNNGV. There are 17 residues in the CDR3. V dropped 1 base and J dropped 8 bases, with 21 bases sitting between them. The chain's CDR3 is CASSLVSMGQGRHIQYF. The CDR3 DNA reads TGTGCCAGCAGCTTAGTTTCAATGGGGCAGGGCCGGCACATTCAGTACTTC. The full variable domain, with the rest looked up from reference TRBV11-2 and TRBJ2-4, is EAGVAQSPRYKIIEKRQSVAFWCNPISGHATLYWYQQILGQGPKLLIQFQNNGVVDDSQLPKDRFSAERLKGVDSTLKIQPAKLEDSAVYLCASSLVSMGQGRHIQYFGAGTRLSVL.

The CDR3 nucleotides are TGTGCCAGCGGGGACAATTATAGCAATCAGCCCCAGCATTTT. Translated, it gives CASGDNYSNQPQHF. The chain has TRBV28 and TRBJ1-5; weak D call: TRBD1 (6 bases). CDR3 size: 14 residues. V lost 8 bases and J lost 0, with 11 bases in between. In germline, CDR1 is MDHEN, CDR2 SYDVKM.

This clonotype was counted ten times or more. The V call is TRBV18, the J call TRBJ2-2; D tentatively reads TRBD1 or TRBD2 (6 bases each). Per germline, CDR1 KGHSH and CDR2 LQKENI. V was clipped by 3 bases and J by 0 bases, with 14 bases between them. The CDR3 is made up of 17 amino acids. The DNA for the CDR3 is TGTGCCAGCTCACCCCGGGGGCACAGCGCGAACACCGGGGAGCTGTTTTTT. It specifies CASSPRGHSANTGELFF.

This clonotype appeared a few times. J is TRBJ2-6 and V is TRBV6-1; D gene unclear. V was trimmed by 10 bases and J by 1 base, leaving 17 bases between them. Germline lookup yields CDR1 MNHNS and CDR2 SASEGT. The CDR3 loop spans 16 amino acids. For the CDR3, the DNA is TGTGCCACCCAATATGGCAGGATATCTGGGGCCAACGTCCTGACTTTC. This codes for CATQYGRISGANVLTF.

In its sample, this clonotype was seen a few times. The V and J genes are TRBV4-1 and TRBJ2-7; tentatively, D is TRBD1 (5 bases). This CDR3 is 14 amino acids long. CDR1 and CDR2 from the germline V gene are MGHRA and YSYEKL. The germline V and J ends were trimmed by 0 bases and 3 bases, with 9 bases remaining between them. CDR3 DNA sequence: TGCGCCAGCAGCCAAGATAAGGGGTACTACGAGCAGTACTTC. It specifies CASSQDKGYYEQYF.

V usage is TRBV20-1 and J usage is TRBJ1-4; a possible D gene is TRBD1 (5 bases). Per the germline V gene, CDR1 is DFQATT and CDR2 is SNEGSKA (reference sequence). Trimming left V 4 bases short and J 8 bases short, with 14 bases between. This CDR3 has 13 amino acids. The CDR3 sequence: CSATYGTGEKLFF. The CDR3 nucleotides are TGCAGTGCTACATACGGGACGGGGGAAAAACTGTTTTTT.

This clonotype was seen more than once but under ten times. The V gene is TRBV28, the J gene TRBJ1-1; TRBD1 aligns across 7 bases. CDR1 and CDR2 from the germline V gene are MDHEN and SYDVKM. V shed 4 bases and J 4 bases; nucleotides not matched to a gene: 6. This CDR3 contains 14 residues. The CDR3 sequence: CASSSHDRVTEAFF. The CDR3 DNA is TGTGCCAGCAGTTCCCATGACAGGGTCACTGAAGCTTTCTTT.

Only a few counts were recorded for this clonotype. The genes are TRBV7-9 and TRBJ1-1; D is unresolved. V was shortened by 1 base and J by 7 bases, with 13 bases between the two germline ends. This CDR3 region has 14 residues. Germline loops: CDR1 SEHNR, CDR2 FQNEAQ (reference sequence). This CDR3 reads CASSLDGQLNEAFF. For the CDR3, the DNA is TGTGCCAGCAGCTTAGACGGGCAGCTTAATGAAGCTTTCTTT.

The rearrangement uses TRBV5-5 and TRBJ1-6, with a possible D match to TRBD1 (5 bases). The germline V gene encodes CDR1 SGHKS and CDR2 YYEKEE (reference sequence). The length of the CDR3 is 15 residues. Trimming stripped 4 bases from V and 10 bases from J, with 18 bases between. CDR3 in DNA: TGTGCCAGCAGCCCGGGCCCCAGGAAGGGGTCACCCCTCCACTTT. As protein: CASSPGPRKGSPLHF.

J is TRBJ2-3 and V is TRBV27; D gene unclear. CDR3 length equals 14 residues. V lost 5 bases to trimming and J lost 0 bases, with 9 bases between them. Germline-derived CDR1 and CDR2 are MNHEY and SMNVEV (reference sequence). The CDR3 loop is CASSGVPSTDTQYF. CDR3 coding DNA: TGTGCCAGCAGTGGCGTACCTAGCACAGATACGCAGTATTTT.

As DNA, the CDR3 is TGTGCCAGCACCCCTCAAGGGAACACTGAAGCTTTCTTT. This translates into CASTPQGNTEAFF. V gene TRBV7-2 combines with J gene TRBJ1-1; D is ambiguous. Germline CDR1 reads SGHTA; CDR2 reads FQGNSA. Trimming removed 7 bases at V and 1 base at J, with 10 bases between. This CDR3 comprises 13 residues.

The table lists this clonotype with many counts. The genes are TRBV21-1 and TRBJ1-1. TRBV21-1 is labeled a pseudogene. The CDR3 runs 15 residues. This chain's CDR3 is CASSKSYTLNTEAFF. The DNA of the CDR3 is TGTGCCAGCAGCAAATCGTACACCTTGAACACTGAAGCTTTCTTT.

At least ten counts were recorded for this clonotype. The rearrangement uses TRBV12-3 or TRBV12-4 and TRBJ2-3; maybe TRBD1 (5 bases). Trimming removed 3 bases at V and 4 bases at J, with 11 bases between. CDR3 length equals 14 residues. In DNA form, the CDR3 reads TGTGCCAGCAGTTTTGGCAGGGCGGCAGATACGCAGTATTTT. Amino acids: CASSFGRAADTQYF.

V and J are TRBV5-6 and TRBJ2-2, with D maybe TRBD1 (6 bases). The germline CDR1 and CDR2 sequences are SGHDT and YYEEEE. The CDR3 is 15 residues long. With 2 bases removed from V and 3 bases from J, the gap between germline ends came to 11 bases. The CDR3 loop is CASSLNRDYTGELFF. The CDR3 DNA follows: TGTGCCAGCAGCTTAAACAGGGATTACACCGGGGAGCTGTTTTTT.

This clonotype was seen many times. The chain employs TRBV12-3 or TRBV12-4 and TRBJ2-7, with 12 bases matching TRBD1. Germline trimming cut 6 bases from V and 9 bases from J; bases unmatched to any gene: 9. This CDR3 is built from 14 residues. CDR3 bases: TGTGCCAGCAGCCCGCGGGACAGGGGGCTCTGGCAGTACTTC. Encoded protein: CASSPRDRGLWQYF.

Only a few counts were recorded for this clonotype. The V gene is TRBV5-4, the J gene TRBJ2-6, with 11 bases lining up with TRBD2. The junction had 7 bases not matched to a gene; V was cut back by 1 base and J by 4 bases. Germline V CDR1 and CDR2: SGHNT, YYREEE (reference sequence). CDR3 size: 18 residues. Written as DNA, the CDR3 is TGTGCCAGCAGCTTGAATCTAGCGGGGGGTGCCGGGGCCAACGTCCTGACTTTC. This encodes CASSLNLAGGAGANVLTF.

The V gene is TRBV4-3, the J gene TRBJ2-2, with D perhaps TRBD2 (5 bases). CDR1 is LGHNA and CDR2 is YSLEER in the germline V gene. The CDR3 has 18 amino acids. Trimming shortened V by 4 bases and J by 2 bases, and 20 bases separated the two germline ends. The CDR3 loop reads CASSRRRRTSPNTGELFF. CDR3 sequence (DNA): TGCGCCAGCAGCCGAAGACGTCGGACTTCTCCTAACACCGGGGAGCTGTTTTTT.

The chain combines TRBV20-1 with TRBJ2-1; TRBD2 matches 7 bases. V lost 6 bases and J lost 4; bases outside the gene matches: 12. Germline V lookup: CDR1 DFQATT, CDR2 SNEGSKA (reference sequence). The CDR3 runs 15 residues. The CDR3 loop reads CSANNVAGVYNEQFF. CDR3 DNA: TGCAGTGCAAACAATGTCGCGGGGGTTTACAATGAGCAGTTCTTC.

The chain recombines TRBV12-3 or TRBV12-4 with TRBJ2-1, with D possibly TRBD1 on 5 matching bases. Trimming pared 6 bases from V and 2 bases from J, leaving 5 bases between. This CDR3 has 12 residues. The CDR3 loop reads CASRGAYNEQFF. CDR3 nucleotide sequence: TGTGCCAGCAGAGGGGCCTACAATGAGCAGTTCTTC.

This clonotype was seen more than once but under ten times. V and J are TRBV4-1 and TRBJ2-7; a possible D gene is TRBD1 (6 bases). CDR1 and CDR2 from the germline V gene are MGHRA and YSYEKL. V was clipped by 0 bases and J by 1 base, with 16 bases between them. This CDR3 has 17 residues. The DNA for the CDR3 is TGCGCCAGCAGCCAAGATATCGACCAGGACAGATCCTACGAGCAGTACTTC. It encodes CASSQDIDQDRSYEQYF.

V and J are TRBV10-3 and TRBJ2-4; 13 bases match TRBD2. Germline V gene lookup returns CDR1 ENHRY and CDR2 SYGVKD. V was clipped by 2 bases and J by 2 bases; unmatched bases: 6. CDR3 length equals 18 residues. The CDR3 DNA follows: TGTGCCATCAGTGAGACTAGCGGGAGGGCCGAGTCCAAAAACATTCAGTACTTC. This encodes CAISETSGRAESKNIQYF.

There are a few counts of this clonotype. The chain joins TRBV18 to TRBJ2-6, with 7 bases fitting TRBD1. CDR1 and CDR2 from the germline V gene are KGHSH and LQKENI. The CDR3 loop spans 21 amino acids. V shed 3 bases and J 0 bases; nucleotides not matched to a gene: 17. The CDR3 nucleotides read TGTGCCAGCTCACCTTACTCCGGGACAGAATTTTTTAGCTCTGGGGCCAACGTCCTGACTTTC. This gives the protein CASSPYSGTEFFSSGANVLTF.

This clonotype was detected only a few times. The chain employs TRBV29-1 and TRBJ2-3, with 8 bases lining up with TRBD1. Germline V lookup: CDR1 SQVTM, CDR2 ANQGSEA. The CDR3 extends over 15 amino acids. V was clipped by 2 bases and J by 0 bases; unmatched bases: 4. The CDR3 reads CSVEKTGDSTDTQYF. The CDR3 DNA follows: TGCAGCGTTGAAAAGACAGGGGATAGCACAGATACGCAGTATTTT.

This clonotype was seen only a few times. V usage is TRBV6-2 or TRBV6-3 and J usage is TRBJ2-1; TRBD1 is a possible D gene (6 bases). The germline CDR1 and CDR2 sequences are MNHEY and SVGEGT. The CDR3 has 17 residues. Trimming removed 7 bases from V and 2 bases from J, with 21 bases in between. CDR3 sequence reads: CASTPGDGLPAYNEQFF. In DNA form, the CDR3 reads TGTGCCAGCACACCAGGGGACGGGCTGCCCGCCTACAATGAGCAGTTCTTC.

The table lists this clonotype with a few counts. The chain carries TRBV15 and TRBJ1-5; no definite D call. V lost 4 bases and J lost 0, with 10 bases in between. CDR1 LNHNV and CDR2 YYDKDF come from the germline V gene (reference sequence). This CDR3 spans 15 amino acids. The DNA of the CDR3 is TGTGCCACCAGCAATTCCCCGAATAGCAATCAGCCCCAGCATTTT. It yields the protein CATSNSPNSNQPQHF.

This clonotype appeared a few times. The genes are TRBV5-1 and TRBJ1-3; D is unresolved. Trimming stripped 4 bases from V and 0 bases from J, with 8 bases between. From germline, CDR1 is SGHRS and CDR2 YFSETQ. This CDR3 region has 14 residues. DNA for the CDR3: TGCGCCAGCAGCATGGGTCGCTCTGGAAACACCATATATTTT. This sequence encodes CASSMGRSGNTIYF.

This clonotype occurred many times. This sequence joins TRBV6-2 or TRBV6-3 and TRBJ2-2; D unresolved. CDR3 size: 14 residues. Germline assignment: CDR1 MNHEY and CDR2 SVGEGT. Trimming left V 1 base short and J 1 base short, with 4 bases between. CDR3 DNA sequence: TGTGCCAGCAGTTACTTCAAGAACACCGGGGAGCTGTTTTTT. Translated: CASSYFKNTGELFF.

The sample holds many counts of this clonotype. The genes are TRBV5-1 and TRBJ2-2; D unclear. Germline CDR1 reads SGHRS; CDR2 reads YFSETQ. This CDR3 contains 17 residues. Trimming took 0 bases from V and 2 from J, leaving 14 bases between them. CDR3 coding DNA: TGCGCCAGCAGCTTGGCCAGTAGGGCCCAAAACACCGGGGAGCTGTTTTTT. This codes for CASSLASRAQNTGELFF.

The chain joins TRBV27 to TRBJ2-1; 10 bases are shared with TRBD2. This CDR3 has 15 amino acids. V was pared by 2 bases and J by 8 bases, with 6 bases of the junction left unmatched. Germline CDR1 is MNHEY and CDR2 is SMNVEV (reference sequence). CDR3 in DNA: TGTGCCAGCAGTTTACTAGCGGGAGTGATCGATGAGCAGTTCTTC. Translated: CASSLLAGVIDEQFF.